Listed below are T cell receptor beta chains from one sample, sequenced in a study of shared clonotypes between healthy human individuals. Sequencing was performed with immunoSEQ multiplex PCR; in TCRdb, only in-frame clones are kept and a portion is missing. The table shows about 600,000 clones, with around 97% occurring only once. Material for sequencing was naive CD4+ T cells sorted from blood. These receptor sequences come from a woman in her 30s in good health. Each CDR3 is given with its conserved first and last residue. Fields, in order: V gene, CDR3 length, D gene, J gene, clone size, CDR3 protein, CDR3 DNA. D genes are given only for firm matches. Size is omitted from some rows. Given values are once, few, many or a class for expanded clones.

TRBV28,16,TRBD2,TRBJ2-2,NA,CASTVGGSGYTGELFF,TGTGCCAGCACTGTGGGCGGGAGCGGATACACCGGGGAGCTGTTTTTT
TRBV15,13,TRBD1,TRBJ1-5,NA,CATSSRGNQPQHF,TGTGCCACCAGCAGCAGGGGGAATCAGCCCCAGCATTTT
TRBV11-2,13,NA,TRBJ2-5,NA,CASSLESQGPQYF,TGTGCCAGCAGCTTAGAATCTCAGGGCCCCCAGTACTTC
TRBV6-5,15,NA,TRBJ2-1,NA,CASSYRDSGYNEQFF,TGTGCCAGCAGTTACCGGGATAGCGGCTACAATGAGCAGTTCTTC
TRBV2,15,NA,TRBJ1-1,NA,CASSGQGSMNTEAFF,TGTGCCAGCAGTGGCCAGGGGTCAATGAACACTGAAGCTTTCTTT
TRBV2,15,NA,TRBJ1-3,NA,CASSELRSSGNTIYF,TGTGCCAGCAGTGAGCTTCGGAGCTCTGGAAACACCATATATTTT
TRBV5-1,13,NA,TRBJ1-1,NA,CASSWDNRAEAFF,TGCGCCAGCAGCTGGGACAACAGGGCTGAAGCTTTCTTT
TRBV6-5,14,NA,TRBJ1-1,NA,CASRSRAQDTEAFF,TGTGCCAGCAGATCGAGGGCGCAGGACACTGAAGCTTTCTTT
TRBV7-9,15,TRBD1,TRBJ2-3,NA,CASSLANRGPDTQYF,TGTGCCAGCAGCTTAGCCAACAGGGGCCCAGATACGCAGTATTTT
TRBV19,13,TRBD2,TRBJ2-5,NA,CASSGGRRETQYF,TGTGCCAGTAGTGGCGGGAGACGAGAGACCCAGTACTTC
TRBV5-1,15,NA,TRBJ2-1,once,CASSLDGGPNNEQFF,TGCGCCAGCAGCTTGGACGGGGGCCCGAACAATGAGCAGTTCTTC
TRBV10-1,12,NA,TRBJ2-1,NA,CASSSWGNEQFF,TGCGCCAGCAGTTCCTGGGGCAATGAGCAGTTCTTC
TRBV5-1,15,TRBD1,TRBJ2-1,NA,CASSIGTGSYNEQFF,TGCGCCAGCAGCATCGGGACAGGGAGCTACAATGAGCAGTTCTTC
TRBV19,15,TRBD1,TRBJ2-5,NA,CASSTLDRGRGEQYF,TGTGCCAGTAGTACCTTAGACAGGGGGCGAGGGGAGCAGTACTTC
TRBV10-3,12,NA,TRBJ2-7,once,CAGGKVTYEQYF,TGTGCCGGCGGCAAGGTTACCTACGAGCAGTACTTC
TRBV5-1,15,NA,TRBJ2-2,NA,CASSLPTGGGGELFF,TGCGCCAGCAGCCTCCCGACGGGCGGAGGCGGGGAGCTGTTTTTT
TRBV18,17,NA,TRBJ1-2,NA,CASSLFTGKKNGYGYTF,TGTGCCAGCTCACTCTTTACAGGGAAAAAAAATGGCTATGGCTACACCTTC
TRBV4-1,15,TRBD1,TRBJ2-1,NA,CASSQGPTGVDEQFF,TGCGCCAGCAGCCAGGGACCGACAGGGGTCGATGAGCAGTTCTTC
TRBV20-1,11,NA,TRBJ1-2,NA,CSAIPNSGYTF,TGCAGTGCTATCCCTAACAGCGGCTACACCTTC
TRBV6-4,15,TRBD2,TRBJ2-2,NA,CASSSMAGDTGELFF,TGTGCCAGCAGCTCGATGGCGGGGGACACCGGGGAGCTGTTTTTT
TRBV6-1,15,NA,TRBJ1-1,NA,CASSLPNGATTEAFF,TGTGCCAGCAGTCTCCCGAACGGGGCGACAACTGAAGCTTTCTTT
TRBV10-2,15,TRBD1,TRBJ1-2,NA,CASKPGQGGHYGYTF,TGCGCCAGCAAACCCGGACAGGGTGGGCACTATGGCTACACCTTC
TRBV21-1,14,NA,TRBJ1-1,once,CASSKRGGATEAFF,TGTGCCAGCAGCAAGAGGGGGGGCGCCACTGAAGCTTTCTTT
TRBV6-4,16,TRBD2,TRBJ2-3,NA,CASSDSPSGNTDTQYF,TGTGCCAGCAGCGACTCCCCTAGCGGAAACACAGATACGCAGTATTTT
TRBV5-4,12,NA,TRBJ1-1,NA,CASGSPAGVAFF,TGTGCCAGCGGCTCGCCAGCGGGGGTGGCTTTCTTT
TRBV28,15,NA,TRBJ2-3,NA,CASSLGQALTDTQYF,TGTGCCAGCAGTTTGGGGCAGGCTCTCACAGATACGCAGTATTTT
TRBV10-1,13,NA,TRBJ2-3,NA,CASTSDGTDTQYF,TGCGCCAGCACGTCTGATGGTACAGATACGCAGTATTTT
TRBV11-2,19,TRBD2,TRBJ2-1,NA,CASSLGLTGLAGVYNEQFF,TGTGCCAGCAGCTTAGGGTTAACCGGACTAGCGGGAGTCTACAATGAGCAGTTCTTC
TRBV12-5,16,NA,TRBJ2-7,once,CASGLDRAPSSYEQYF,TGTGCTAGTGGTTTAGACCGGGCCCCGAGCTCCTACGAGCAGTACTTC
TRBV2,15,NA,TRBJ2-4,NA,CASSPLRRGLGIQYF,TGTGCCAGCAGCCCCCTGAGGAGGGGTTTGGGCATTCAGTACTTC
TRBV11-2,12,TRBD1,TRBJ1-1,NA,CASSRNRGEAFF,TGTGCCAGCAGCCGTAACAGGGGTGAAGCTTTCTTT
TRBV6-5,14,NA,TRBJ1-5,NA,CASSPRDWGQPQHF,TGTGCCAGCAGTCCCAGGGATTGGGGTCAGCCCCAGCATTTT
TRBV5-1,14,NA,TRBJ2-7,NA,CASRSAAAPYEQYF,TGCGCCAGCAGGTCAGCCGCGGCACCCTACGAGCAGTACTTC
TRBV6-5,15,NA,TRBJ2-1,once,CASSPPGRSYNEQFF,TGTGCCAGCAGCCCCCCAGGGAGGTCCTACAATGAGCAGTTCTTC
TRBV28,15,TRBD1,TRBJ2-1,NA,CASSIPTGEHNEQFF,TGTGCCAGCAGCATTCCTACAGGGGAACACAATGAGCAGTTCTTC
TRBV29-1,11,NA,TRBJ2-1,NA,CKTDREGEQFF,TGCAAGACGGACAGGGAGGGTGAGCAGTTCTTC
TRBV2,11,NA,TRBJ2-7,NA,CASMSNYEQYF,TGTGCCAGCATGTCTAATTACGAGCAGTACTTC
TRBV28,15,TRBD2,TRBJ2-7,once,CASSVGLFASYEQYF,TGTGCCAGCAGTGTGGGACTATTCGCCTCCTACGAGCAGTACTTC
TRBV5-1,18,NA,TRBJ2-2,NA,CASSLGPLGSANTGELFF,TGCGCCAGCAGCTTGGGCCCTCTTGGTAGCGCGAACACCGGGGAGCTGTTTTTT
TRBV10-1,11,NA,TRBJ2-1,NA,CASSEYGEQFF,TGCGCCAGCAGTGAGTACGGTGAGCAGTTCTTC
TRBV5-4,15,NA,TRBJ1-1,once,CASSPDSTRGTEAFF,TGTGCCAGCAGCCCGGACAGCACGCGGGGCACTGAAGCTTTCTTT
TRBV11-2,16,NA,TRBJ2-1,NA,CASSLDSTVIYNEQFF,TGTGCCAGCAGCTTAGATTCGACAGTAATTTACAATGAGCAGTTCTTC
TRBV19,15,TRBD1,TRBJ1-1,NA,CASSIGQGARTEAFF,TGTGCCAGTAGTATAGGTCAGGGGGCGCGGACTGAAGCTTTCTTT
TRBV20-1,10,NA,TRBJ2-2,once,CSARSGELFF,TGCAGTGCCCGCTCGGGGGAGCTGTTTTTT
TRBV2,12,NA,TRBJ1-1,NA,CASRNPNTEAFF,TGTGCCAGCAGGAACCCGAACACTGAAGCTTTCTTT
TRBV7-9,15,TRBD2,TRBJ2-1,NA,CASSTRLAGGREQFF,TGTGCCAGCAGCACCCGACTAGCGGGAGGGAGGGAGCAGTTCTTC
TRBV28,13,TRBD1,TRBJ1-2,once,CASRGQGANGYTF,TGTGCCAGCAGAGGACAGGGGGCCAATGGCTACACCTTC
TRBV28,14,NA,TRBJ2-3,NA,CASSYRVRADTQYF,TGTGCCAGCAGTTACAGGGTTAGGGCAGATACGCAGTATTTT